The clone carrying this T cell receptor (beta chain) was found a few times. Its antigen is undetermined. The CDR3 covers 14 residues. CDR1 SGHTA and CDR2 FQGTGA come from the germline V gene. Primers used in a second PCR of roughly 7 to 12 cycles were a sample-barcoded 5' primer and a J-beta primer mix. Each CDR3 protein gets one entry after TCRdb re-called the 5' RACE reads with MiXCR. The table includes hundreds of thousands of distinct CDR3 sequences, about 26% detected once. This sample is drawn from a study of blood T cells in healthy people across ages. Study-level results: The study could not conclusively compare naive and antigen-experienced cells, given its unsorted PBMCs.

Every sample had a minimum of 6.5 million PBMCs isolated. The same data also contributed to another study, on T cells of mothers and their children.

V gene TRBV7-3 combines with J gene TRBJ2-5; TRBD2 matches 7 bases. The J call is in doubt because the DNA end fits TRBJ2-1 better. This receptor was obtained from a boy younger than 18 in good health. The sequencing sample was made of blood. Written as DNA, the CDR3 is TGTGCCAGCAGCTTGTACGGGGAGGGAAATGAGCAGTTCTTC. It is translated as CASSLYGEGNEQFF.